The present T cell receptor beta chain was sequenced within a study of T-cell reconstitution after alpha-beta-depleted transplantation in children. Germline V CDR1 and CDR2: LGHNA, YSLEER. The ends were cut back, 4 bases at V and 6 bases at J, with 13 bases in the middle. The CDR3 sequence is 14 residues long. Molecular barcoding with unique molecular identifiers was used for the TCRbeta library. TCRdb re-analysed the PCR reads in MiXCR, keeping a single row per CDR3 protein. The sample includes 480,000 or so distinct CDR3 sequences, more than 9% of them seen just once. Study-wide findings and caveats: TCRbeta diversity was high at day 60 in some patients (a result of surviving recipient T cells and thymic progenitors). The authors attributed T-cell counts and diversity one year after transplant mostly to newly produced T cells.

This clonotype occurred many times. Antigen unknown. The sequencing here drew on PBMCs, taken before TCRalphabeta/CD19-depleted stem cell transplant. This TCR was recovered from a child younger than 10 with inherited bone marrow failure, due to receive a stem cell transplant. The V call is TRBV4-3, the J call TRBJ2-1; D remains ambiguous. The CDR3: CASSRIAQANEQFF. The CDR3 DNA sequence: TGCGCCAGCAGCCGCATTGCGCAAGCCAATGAGCAGTTCTTC.